The 14 T cell receptor beta chains presented below share a single source sample, sequenced in a study of T cell repertoires in cytomegalovirus infection. Each CDR3 protein gets one entry after TCRdb re-called the reads with MiXCR. Of fewer than 350,000 distinct CDR3 sequences in the sample, 9% to 9.5% were seen once. The specimen was PBMCs. All receptors derive from a human donor in good health (CMV status not recorded). Some clones in this sample may be carry-over from other donors' samples.

To note about this clonotype: One base away lies a much larger clone, so this may be a sequencing read error. The chain is built from TRBV7-2 and TRBJ2-7; no clear D gene. Germline loops: CDR1 SGHTA, CDR2 FQGNSA. The CDR3 has 13 residues. CDR3 sequence (DNA): TGTGCCAGCAGCTTAGGCGAGCCCTACGAGCGGTACTTC. Its translation: CASSLGEPYERYF.

This clonotype was observed many times. The chain employs TRBV7-9 and TRBJ2-7; 11 bases are shared with TRBD2. V lost 2 bases and J lost 2; bases outside the gene matches: 14. Per the germline V gene, CDR1 is SEHNR and CDR2 is FQNEAQ (reference sequence). The CDR3 runs 19 residues. This CDR3 is CASSLSPSSGGFRAYEQYF. As DNA, the CDR3 is TGTGCCAGCAGCTTATCCCCATCTAGCGGGGGGTTCCGGGCCTACGAGCAGTACTTC.

This clonotype was recorded many times. V gene TRBV7-2 combines with J gene TRBJ1-1, with a tentative D call TRBD1 (6 bases). CDR3 size: 16 residues. The V gene's germline CDR1 is SGHTA and CDR2 FQGNSA. V was shortened by 4 bases and J by 11 bases, with 26 bases between the two germline ends. The CDR3: CASSSPPSPGGLRAFF. CDR3 nucleotide sequence: TGTGCCAGCAGCTCACCACCGTCACCTGGGGGCTTACGGGCTTTCTTT.

This clonotype showed up just a few times. This chain links TRBV6-6 with TRBJ2-7; D is unresolved. CDR1 MNHNY and CDR2 SVGAGI come from the germline V gene (reference sequence). V was pared by 5 bases and J by 9 bases, with 11 bases between. The CDR3 totals 11 residues. CDR3 DNA sequence: TGTGCCAGCAGTGTCCGGCTCTGGCAGTACTTC. Translated, it gives CASSVRLWQYF.

This clonotype has a handful of counts. The rearrangement joins TRBV5-6 to TRBJ2-3; D is unclear. The CDR3 runs to 15 residues. The germline CDR1 and CDR2 sequences are SGHDT and YYEEEE. V was clipped by 4 bases and J by 0 bases, with 12 bases between them. In nucleotides, the CDR3 is TGTGCCAGCAGCCCCCGGGTAGTGAGCACAGATACGCAGTATTTT. Encoded protein: CASSPRVVSTDTQYF.

This clonotype came up a few times. The CDR3 DNA reads TGTGCCAGCAGCTATCCCATAACCGGGACTCCCTGGGGTATTGAGCAGTTCTTC. This encodes CASSYPITGTPWGIEQFF. The chain has TRBV6-2 or TRBV6-3 and TRBJ2-1, with a tentative D call TRBD2 (6 bases). Trimming removed 6 bases from V and 9 bases from J, with 30 bases in between. Germline V lookup: CDR1 MNHEY, CDR2 SVGEGT. The CDR3 extends over 18 amino acids.

The V and J genes are TRBV29-1 and TRBJ2-5, with unresolved D. V was cut by 1 base and J by 7 bases, with 13 bases left in between. CDR3 length equals 13 residues. Germline V gene sequence: CDR1 SQVTM, CDR2 ANQGSEA. The DNA of the CDR3 is TGCAGCGTTGAAGTCCCTGTCCAATGGACCCAGTACTTC. Translating it yields CSVEVPVQWTQYF. Variable domain in full (rest from reference TRBV29-1 and TRBJ2-5): SAVISQKPSRDICQRGTSLTIQCQVDSQVTMMFWYRQQPGQSLTLIATANQGSEATYESGFVIDKFPISRPNLTFSTLTVSNMSPEDSSIYLCSVEVPVQWTQYFGPGTRLLVL.

The V and J genes are TRBV7-3 and TRBJ2-2; TRBD1 matches 9 bases. With 6 bases clipped from V and 1 base from J, the junction kept 6 bases outside the gene matches. Germline V CDR1 and CDR2: SGHTA, FQGTGA. This CDR3 has 16 residues. In nucleotides, the CDR3 is TGTGCCAGCAGTCCATCGGGACAGGGGAACACCGGGGAGCTGTTTTTT. Amino acids: CASSPSGQGNTGELFF.

This clonotype was observed many times. The final CDR3 position lacks the conserved phenylalanine or tryptophan, pointing to a likely read error. The DNA is omitted, as the CDR3 cannot be located on it reliably, and the CDR3 follows TCRdb's listing. The V call is TRBV5-4, the J call TRBJ2-1; the table's D call, TRBD2, has no DNA check behind it. The length of the CDR3 is 12 amino acids, counting both ends. Per germline, CDR1 SGHNT and CDR2 YYREEE (reference sequence). The CDR3 protein is CASSSHWLDVRI.

This chain's CDR3 is CSANDRGRTDTQYF. The CDR3 DNA reads TGCAGTGCAAATGACAGGGGGAGGACAGATACGCAGTATTTT. V is TRBV20-1 and J is TRBJ2-3; 9 nucleotides match TRBD1. This CDR3 is built from 14 residues. The ends lost 6 bases at V and 3 bases at J; junction bases unmatched: 7. Germline V gene sequence: CDR1 DFQATT, CDR2 SNEGSKA (reference sequence).

This clonotype was counted many times. This chain uses TRBV7-2 with TRBJ1-6; D gene unclear. The CDR3 extends over 18 amino acids. V lost 3 bases to trimming and J lost 4 bases, with 19 bases between them. The germline CDR1 and CDR2 sequences are SGHTA and FQGNSA. CDR3 loop: CASSFANGKAVYNSPLHF. DNA of the CDR3: TGTGCCAGCAGCTTTGCGAATGGGAAGGCAGTTTATAATTCACCCCTCCACTTT.

This clonotype was seen ten or more times. The chain recombines TRBV7-2 with TRBJ2-5; D may be TRBD2 (6 bases). This CDR3 spans 12 amino acids. CDR1 and CDR2 (germline): SGHTA, FQGNSA. The V and J ends lost 5 bases and 9 bases respectively, with 13 bases between them. The CDR3 sequence: CASSRVGGAQYF. CDR3 bases: TGTGCCAGCAGCCGTGTCGGAGGGGCCCAGTACTTC.

The CDR3 nucleotides read TGCAGCGCCTGCAGAGGGACAGGGGGCGCTGAAGCTTTCTTT. Translated: CSACRGTGGAEAFF. The rearrangement joins TRBV29-1 to TRBJ1-1; 12 bases match TRBD1. Germline-derived CDR1 and CDR2 are SQVTM and ANQGSEA. The junction had 9 bases not matched to a gene; V was cut back by 7 bases and J by 6 bases. The CDR3 totals 14 residues.

In its sample, this clonotype was seen many times. J is TRBJ2-7 and V is TRBV7-2, with 10 nucleotides matching TRBD1. The CDR3 loop spans 14 amino acids. V lost 6 bases to trimming and J lost 4 bases; unmatched junction nucleotides: 6. The germline gives CDR1 SGHTA, CDR2 FQGNSA. The DNA for the CDR3 is TGTGCCAGCAGGCCGGGACAGGGGTGGTACGAGCAGTACTTC. Amino acids: CASRPGQGWYEQYF.